The TCR beta chain under discussion was sequenced for a study of T cell responses to AZD1222 COVID-19 vaccine (dated by TCRdb to 2020 to 2023). With regard to the full study: A total of approximately 240 trial participants underwent TCR sequencing, of whom 207 received two doses of AZD1222 and some 25 received two doses of the MenACWY control vaccine. Enrollment into the trials was organized by age into subgroups of 18-55, 56-69 and 70-plus years, and those subgroups contained roughly 150, 30 and 60 TCR-sequenced participants, respectively. What the research found in general, with its limitations: The 56-69-year group was small, and its depth increase did not reach significance, likely because of low power. After two AZD1222 doses, spike-specific TCR breadth and depth were significantly higher than at day 0 and than in MenACWY recipients. Because no samples from the day 14 peak response were available, repertoires could be characterized only after the peak T cell response. Participants were mostly white British and included more females than males, and it was suggested by the authors that clonal diversity may have been underestimated. The vaccine-associated CD4 TCRs covered the entire spike protein, and the dominant responses fell in regions 160-218 and 743-854. Conclusions about previously exposed vaccinees are limited because only six or seven AZD1222 recipients were SARS-CoV-2 seropositive at baseline. Reportedly, close to half of the unique spike-specific TCRs recognized epitopes lying outside the regions that are mutated in the B.1.351 and B.1.1.7 variants.

The time point label of this sample denotes: about 28 days (+/-7) after the second vaccine dose. AZD1222 recipients with second doses at about 4 weeks or about 12 weeks were pooled, because spike-specific TCR depth and breadth did not differ between schedules. The vaccinee samples were drawn from two UK trials, COV001 and COV002, one of which was a single-blind randomized controlled phase 2/3 trial testing AZD1222 (ChAdOx1 nCoV-19) in healthy adults. Trial participant PBMC samples were collected at day 0 and day 28 after the second dose for TCRbeta chain sequencing. The CDR3 regions of human TCRbeta chains were analyzed by immunosequencing. The authors' pipeline ran thus. TCRs in the repertoires were compared against a reference library of SARS-CoV-2-specific TCRs that had been generated with the MIRA antigen-specificity platform. Breadth meant the fraction of unique TCRs that were SARS-CoV-2-associated, whereas depth meant the fraction of total T cells that were SARS-CoV-2-associated. Using the MIRA data, every spike-specific TCR was mapped to the spike region that the TCR reacted to and assigned to either a CD4 or a CD8 class. Log10-transformed breadth and depth values were compared by one-way ANOVA with Sidak's multiple comparisons tests. This immuneACCESS table, as held by TCRdb, lists in-frame sequences with V and J called but not all clones. Of the missing ones, under half trace to an unresolved V gene in checked studies; the others have no known cause. The V and J calls and clone size come from that table; D and trimming were worked out from the DNA. The sample has around 120,000 clones on record, 90% to 95% of them singletons. Of the sample, 4% to 6% falls within the top ten clones.

A remark on this clone: Its antigen is still unknown. It has no much larger one-base neighbor in the sample; base qualities were not kept.

V ends up 0 bases short and J 5 bases short, with an unmatched junction base count of 13. The CDR3 numbers 18 residues from cysteine through phenylalanine. Left in the record is the CDR3 DNA by itself, 54 bases read in frame from the first base. The germline V gene specifies KGHDR as CDR1 and SFDVKD as CDR2. The rearrangement joined TRBV24-1 to TRBJ1-1; TRBD1 fits 8 bases in the junction. The source of this sequence is an adult who received the AZD1222 COVID-19 vaccine. Sequences were derived from peripheral blood, sampled 28 days after the second AZD1222 dose. The sequenced DNA: TGTGCCACCAGTGATTTGCGGCAGGGGGCCGGGTTGACAACTGAAGCTTTCTTT. It specifies CATSDLRQGAGLTTEAFF.